One and the same sample provided the 32 T cell receptor beta chains below, sequenced in a study of blood T cell repertoires in COVID-19 (dated by TCRdb to 2020 to 2022). The library was produced with the immunoSEQ multiplex PCR assay. TCRdb obtained this table from immuneACCESS and retained in-frame rearrangements with V and J assigned. These tables miss some clones; where compared with another copy, unresolved V genes account for less than half of the shortfall, and the remainder is unexplained. The sample has roughly 130,000 clones on record, around 90% of them singletons. About 4% of the sample rests with the top ten. Material for sequencing was peripheral blood. The receptors originated from a man aged 45-60 years with active COVID-19.

The chain uses TRBV9 and TRBJ2-4; weak D call: TRBD1 (6 bases). Germline-derived CDR1 and CDR2 are SGDLS and YYNGEE. The V end was cut by 6 bases, the J end by 3 bases, with 19 bases between. This CDR3 spans 16 amino acids. CDR3 sequence (DNA): TGTGCCAGCACCGTTTTCAGGGGATTGTACAAAAACATTCAGTACTTC. Residues: CASTVFRGLYKNIQYF.

This clone was counted only a few times. This chain links TRBV19 with TRBJ2-7; 11 bases match TRBD1. CDR1 is LNHDA, CDR2 SQIVND, per germline (reference sequence). The CDR3 is 15 residues long. V lost 5 bases to trimming and J lost 6 bases; unmatched junction nucleotides: 9. In nucleotides, the CDR3 is TGTGCCAGTAGTGCCTCCGGGACAGGGGGTTTCGAGCAGTACTTC. Translation gives CASSASGTGGFEQYF.

In DNA, the CDR3 is TGTGCCAGCAGCCCGTACAGGGGCGGCACTGAAGCTTTCTTT. Encoded protein: CASSPYRGGTEAFF. The V gene is TRBV3-1 (or the pseudogene TRBV3-2), the J gene TRBJ1-1; 7 bases align to TRBD1. V gave up 4 bases and J gave up 4 bases; unmatched junction bases: 6. The CDR3 length is 14 residues. Germline loops: CDR1 LGHDT, CDR2 YNNKEL (reference sequence).

This chain uses TRBV7-9 with TRBJ1-5; no clear D. V was pared by 1 base and J by 1 base, with 8 bases between. The CDR3 is 15 amino acids. Per germline, CDR1 SEHNR and CDR2 FQNEAQ (reference sequence). CDR3 sequence: CASSLGAQSNQPQHF. The CDR3 nucleotides read TGTGCCAGCAGCTTAGGGGCACAAAGCAATCAGCCCCAGCATTTT.

A single count supports this clone. The gene calls are TRBV5-1 and TRBJ1-6; D is unclear. Between the trimmed V and J ends, which lost 2 bases and 7 bases, there was a span of 10 bases. The germline V gene encodes CDR1 SGHRS and CDR2 YFSETQ. The CDR3 runs 14 residues. In DNA, the CDR3 is TGCGCCAGCAGCTTCGCGACTGAAAATTCACCCCTCCACTTT. It translates to CASSFATENSPLHF. The entire variable domain, with the rest obtained from reference TRBV5-1 and TRBJ1-6, is as follows: KAGVTQTPRYLIKTRGQQVTLSCSPISGHRSVSWYQQTPGQGLQFLFEYFSETQRNKGNFPGRFSGRQFSNSRSEMNVSTLELGDSALYLCASSFATENSPLHFGNGTRLTVT.

V gene TRBV4-2 combines with J gene TRBJ1-4, with a tentative D call TRBD1 (5 bases). The germline V gene has CDR1 LGHNA and CDR2 YNFKEQ. The V end lost 0 bases, the J end lost 7 bases, and 12 bases lay between the germline ends. This CDR3 is built from 15 residues. CDR3 DNA: TGTGCCAGCAGCCAAGACCGAACCGGGGGTGAAAAACTGTTTTTT. It specifies CASSQDRTGGEKLFF.

The chain has TRBV5-1 and TRBJ2-2; D is possibly TRBD1 (7 bases). This CDR3 region has 14 residues. V lost 4 bases and J 6 bases, leaving 13 bases between the germline ends. Germline CDR1 and CDR2: SGHRS and YFSETQ. CDR3 protein: CASSQDREAGELFF. CDR3 sequence (DNA): TGCGCCAGCAGCCAAGACAGGGAGGCCGGGGAGCTGTTTTTT.

This clone was detected once. DNA for the CDR3: TGTGCCAGCTCACCACCGCAGGGCCGCCAAAAAGGGGCAGAGACCCAGTACTTC. Residues: CASSPPQGRQKGAETQYF. The rearrangement joins TRBV18 to TRBJ2-5; tentative D call: TRBD1 (5 bases). Germline V gives CDR1 KGHSH, CDR2 LQKENI. Trimming pared 0 bases from V and 4 bases from J, leaving 21 bases between. This CDR3 region has 18 residues.

In its sample, this clone was seen once. The rearrangement joins TRBV19 to TRBJ2-7; the D gene is possibly TRBD1 (5 bases). The V and J ends lost 1 base and 7 bases respectively, with 17 bases between them. The germline CDR1 and CDR2 sequences are LNHDA and SQIVND (reference sequence). The CDR3 runs 15 residues. In DNA form, the CDR3 reads TGTGCCAGTAGTATAGTCGGAAGGGGCGCTGGGGAGCAGTACTTC. This codes for CASSIVGRGAGEQYF.

J is TRBJ2-5 and V is TRBV27, with D possibly matching TRBD1 (5 bases). This CDR3 has 12 residues. Germline loops: CDR1 MNHEY, CDR2 SMNVEV (reference sequence). V lost 8 bases to trimming and J lost 5 bases, with 12 bases between them. CDR3 nucleotides: TGTGCCAGCGGACAAATCCGGGAGACCCAGTACTTC. This gives the protein CASGQIRETQYF.

The chain carries TRBV7-9 and TRBJ2-2, with D possibly TRBD1 on 6 matching bases. There are 15 residues in the CDR3. V was shortened by 7 bases and J by 3 bases, with 15 bases between the two germline ends. Germline CDR1 SEHNR, CDR2 FQNEAQ (reference sequence). CDR3 protein: CASTQIQGYTGELFF. The CDR3 DNA reads as TGTGCCAGCACTCAAATACAGGGATACACCGGGGAGCTGTTTTTT. Filled out from reference TRBV7-9 and TRBJ2-2, the complete variable domain reads DTGVSQNPRHKITKRGQNVTFRCDPISEHNRLYWYRQTLGQGPEFLTYFQNEAQLEKSRLLSDRFSAERPKGSFSTLEIQRTEQGDSAMYLCASTQIQGYTGELFFGEGSRLTVL.

This rearrangement joins TRBV6-6 to TRBJ2-1, with D tentatively TRBD2 (6 bases). CDR1 and CDR2 from the germline V gene are MNHNY and SVGAGI (reference sequence). V dropped 7 bases and J dropped 7 bases, with 14 bases sitting between them. The CDR3 consists of 13 residues. CDR3 DNA sequence: TGTGCCAGCATTGGCGGGGCGCAAAATGAGCAGTTCTTC. It codes for CASIGGAQNEQFF.

This chain links TRBV7-2 with TRBJ2-1, with 7 positions matching TRBD1. Per germline, CDR1 SGHTA and CDR2 FQGNSA. The CDR3 is 15 amino acids. The J segment lost 9 bases and the V segment lost 5 bases, leaving 13 bases of the junction unmatched. CDR3 coding DNA: TGTGCCAGCAGCGCTAACTCAGGGGGTTTGGGTGAGCAGTTCTTC. As protein: CASSANSGGLGEQFF.

V usage is TRBV14 and J usage is TRBJ2-4; D ambiguous. With 3 bases removed from V and 0 bases from J, the gap between germline ends came to 12 bases. Per the germline V gene, CDR1 is SGHDN and CDR2 is FVKESK. CDR3 length equals 16 residues. The CDR3 here is CASSHPKLIAKNIQYF. The CDR3 DNA follows: TGTGCCAGCAGCCACCCAAAGCTGATAGCCAAAAACATTCAGTACTTC. Complete variable domain (other parts from reference TRBV14 and TRBJ2-4): EAGVTQFPSHSVIEKGQTVTLRCDPISGHDNLYWYRRVMGKEIKFLLHFVKESKQDESGMPNNRFLAERTGGTYSTLKVQPAELEDSGVYFCASSHPKLIAKNIQYFGAGTRLSVL.

J is TRBJ2-5 and V is TRBV15; 9 bases align to TRBD2. Trimming at V came to 2 bases and at J to 3 bases, leaving 4 bases not matched to a gene. The CDR3 consists of 15 residues. Germline V gene data show CDR1 as LNHNV and CDR2 as YYDKDF (reference sequence). The CDR3, as DNA: TGTGCCACCAGCAGAAGTAGCGGGAGTGAAGAGACCCAGTACTTC. It codes for CATSRSSGSEETQYF.

In this sample, this clone turned up a few times. Within the sample, other DNA sequences also encode this same CDR3. This chain connects TRBV6-6 to TRBJ1-5, with 10 bases that match TRBD1. CDR3 length: 15 residues. Germline V gene lookup returns CDR1 MNHNY and CDR2 SVGAGI (reference sequence). V trimming: 0 bases; J trimming: 7 bases; junction bases outside the gene matches: 3. The CDR3, as DNA: TGTGCCAGCAGTTACTCTGGACAGGGGGGACAGCCCCAGCATTTT. Protein product: CASSYSGQGGQPQHF.

The chain employs TRBV6-5 and TRBJ2-3, with 9 bases lining up with TRBD1. The CDR3 covers 15 residues. Germline CDR1 reads MNHEY; CDR2 reads SVGAGI. Losses at the gene ends were 6 bases for V and 2 bases for J; bases not matched to a gene: 6. DNA for the CDR3: TGTGCCAGCAGACAACAGGGGGCATTCACAGATACGCAGTATTTT. Translation gives CASRQQGAFTDTQYF.

The genes are TRBV9 and TRBJ2-5; 11 bases map to TRBD2. Germline V gene lookup returns CDR1 SGDLS and CDR2 YYNGEE. After removal of 2 bases from V and 2 bases from J, the junction contained 5 bases not matched to a gene. The CDR3 sequence is 16 residues long. The CDR3 is CASSVSGGAMQETQYF. The CDR3 region has the DNA TGTGCCAGCAGCGTTAGCGGGGGGGCAATGCAAGAGACCCAGTACTTC.

V and J are TRBV5-5 and TRBJ1-4; D is perhaps TRBD1 (5 bases). The CDR3 runs 16 residues. From germline, CDR1 is SGHKS and CDR2 YYEKEE (reference sequence). V lost 4 bases, J lost 0 bases, and 13 bases lay in between. CDR3 residues: CASSRGPQATNEKLFF. In DNA form, the CDR3 reads TGTGCCAGCAGCCGTGGGCCACAGGCAACTAATGAAAAACTGTTTTTT.

This chain joins TRBV27 and TRBJ1-2; D gene unclear. Germline CDR1 is MNHEY and CDR2 is SMNVEV (reference sequence). The V gene lost 2 bases and the J gene lost 0 bases, with 10 bases spanning the gap. The CDR3 loop spans 15 amino acids. CDR3 nucleotides: TGTGCCAGCAGTTTAGGAGGGCTTTCTAACTATGGCTACACCTTC. It yields the protein CASSLGGLSNYGYTF.

J is TRBJ1-1 and V is TRBV6-5; 9 bases are a match to TRBD1. V was pared by 4 bases and J by 5 bases, with 8 bases of the junction left unmatched. The CDR3 covers 15 residues. The germline gives CDR1 MNHEY, CDR2 SVGAGI. The CDR3 DNA sequence: TGTGCCAGCAGTTCGGACAGGGGACGAGGGACTGAAGCTTTCTTT. Translating gives CASSSDRGRGTEAFF.

This clone has only one observation. The chain is built from TRBV7-9 and TRBJ1-1, with D hard to call. V shed 1 base and J shed 1 base, with 7 bases lying between them. This CDR3 has 14 residues. Germline V gene lookup returns CDR1 SEHNR and CDR2 FQNEAQ (reference sequence). The CDR3 region has the DNA TGTGCCAGCAGCTTAGGGCACCAGAACACTGAAGCTTTCTTT. Translation: CASSLGHQNTEAFF.

The chain couples TRBV10-3 to TRBJ2-7; D perhaps matches TRBD2 (5 bases). Germline V lookup: CDR1 ENHRY, CDR2 SYGVKD. Trimming removed 6 bases at V and 6 bases at J, with 15 bases between. CDR3 length: 13 amino acids. The CDR3 DNA reads as TGTGCCATCAGATTCCCTCTTGGAGGCGAGCAGTACTTC. Its translation is CAIRFPLGGEQYF.

V and J are TRBV18 and TRBJ1-5; D is ambiguous. Germline lookup yields CDR1 KGHSH and CDR2 LQKENI. Trimming left V 0 bases short and J 0 bases short, with 6 bases between. This CDR3 is 15 amino acids long. The CDR3 nucleotides read TGTGCCAGCTCACCACCCAGTCTTAGCAATCAGCCCCAGCATTTT. Translation: CASSPPSLSNQPQHF. Supplemented by reference TRBV18 and TRBJ1-5, the full variable domain reads NAGVMQNPRHLVRRRGQEARLRCSPMKGHSHVYWYRQLPEEGLKFMVYLQKENIIDESGMPKERFSAEFPKEGPSILRIQQVVRGDSAAYFCASSPPSLSNQPQHFGDGTRLSIL.

The chain carries TRBV19 and TRBJ1-1, with TRBD1 as a possible D gene (6 bases). CDR3 length: 12 residues. CDR1 is LNHDA and CDR2 is SQIVND in the germline V gene (reference sequence). The V gene lost 6 bases and the J gene lost 3 bases, with 8 bases spanning the gap. CDR3: CASRYRDTEAFF. In DNA, the CDR3 is TGTGCCAGTAGATACAGGGACACTGAAGCTTTCTTT. Looking up the rest from reference TRBV19 and TRBJ1-1 gives the full variable domain: DGGITQSPKYLFRKEGQNVTLSCEQNLNHDAMYWYRQDPGQGLRLIYYSQIVNDFQKGDIAEGYSVSREKKESFPLTVTSAQKNPTAFYLCASRYRDTEAFFGQGTRLTVV.

The chain recombines TRBV21-1 with TRBJ1-2; the D segment call TRBD1 is taken from the table without a DNA check. TRBV21-1 is assigned pseudogene status. CDR3 length: 15 amino acids. CDR3 protein: CASSKAIRTGDGYTF. In DNA form, the CDR3 reads TGTGCCAGCAGCAAAGCCATCCGGACAGGGGATGGCTACACCTTC.

The V call is TRBV6-6, the J call TRBJ2-2; 7 nucleotides line up with TRBD2. The germline V gene encodes CDR1 MNHNY and CDR2 SVGAGI (reference sequence). J gave up 1 base and V 7 bases, and 9 bases lay outside the gene matches. This CDR3 comprises 16 residues. The CDR3 protein is CASTDPASGNTGELFF. CDR3 DNA sequence: TGTGCCAGCACAGATCCGGCTAGCGGGAACACCGGGGAGCTGTTTTTT.

V usage is TRBV29-1 and J usage is TRBJ1-1, with D uncertain. Germline assignment: CDR1 SQVTM and CDR2 ANQGSEA. The CDR3 length is 12 residues. Deletions cut 7 bases from V and 1 base from J, with 10 bases between. The CDR3 sequence is CSATRANTEAFF. In DNA, the CDR3 is TGCAGCGCCACTAGGGCGAACACTGAAGCTTTCTTT.

This chain links TRBV24-1 with TRBJ2-1; weak D call: TRBD2 (6 bases). CDR3 length: 16 residues. V lost 4 bases and J lost 0, with 12 bases in between. Germline-derived CDR1 and CDR2 are KGHDR and SFDVKD. The CDR3 sequence is CATSDLASSSYNEQFF. CDR3 in DNA: TGTGCCACCAGTGACCTAGCGAGCAGCTCCTACAATGAGCAGTTCTTC.

This CDR3 is CASSIDIRGGTGELFF. The CDR3 DNA reads as TGTGCCAGTAGTATAGATATCAGGGGCGGTACCGGGGAGCTGTTTTTT. The chain carries TRBV19 and TRBJ2-2, with D possibly matching TRBD1 (6 bases). Per the germline V gene, CDR1 is LNHDA and CDR2 is SQIVND (reference sequence). The CDR3 has 16 amino acids. Trimming cost V 0 bases and J 5 bases, with 13 bases left between them.

The rearrangement joins TRBV6-5 to TRBJ2-5, with D possibly being TRBD1 (5 bases). V lost 5 bases and J 2 bases, leaving 12 bases between the germline ends. The CDR3 has 14 residues. Germline lookup yields CDR1 MNHEY and CDR2 SVGAGI. The CDR3 spells CASSPRGQQETQYF. In DNA form, the CDR3 reads TGTGCCAGCAGTCCCCGCGGACAACAAGAGACCCAGTACTTC.

The chain joins TRBV28 to TRBJ2-6, with TRBD1 identical over 7 bases. Unmatched junction bases numbered 11, after V lost 5 bases and J lost 4 bases. Germline V gene sequence: CDR1 MDHEN, CDR2 SYDVKM. The CDR3 loop spans 17 amino acids. CDR3 loop: CASSPRTGTRGANVLTF. The CDR3 region has the DNA TGTGCCAGCAGTCCTAGGACAGGAACGCGGGGGGCCAACGTCCTGACTTTC. Full variable domain (remainder filled in from reference TRBV28 and TRBJ2-6): DVKVTQSSRYLVKRTGEKVFLECVQDMDHENMFWYRQDPGLGLRLIYFSYDVKMKEKGDIPEGYSVSREKKERFSLILESASTNQTSMYLCASSPRTGTRGANVLTFGAGSRLTVL.